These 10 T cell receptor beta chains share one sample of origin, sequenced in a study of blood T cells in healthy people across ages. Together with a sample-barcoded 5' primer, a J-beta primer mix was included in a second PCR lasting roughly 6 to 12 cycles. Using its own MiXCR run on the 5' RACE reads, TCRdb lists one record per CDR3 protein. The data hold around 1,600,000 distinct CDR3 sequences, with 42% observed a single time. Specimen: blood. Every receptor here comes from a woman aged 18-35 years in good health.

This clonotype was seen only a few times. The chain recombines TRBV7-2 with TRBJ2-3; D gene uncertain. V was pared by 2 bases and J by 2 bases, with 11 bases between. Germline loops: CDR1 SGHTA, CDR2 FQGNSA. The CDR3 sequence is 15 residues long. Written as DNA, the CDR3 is TGTGCCAGCAGCTTATTTGTGGGAATCACAGATACGCAGTATTTT. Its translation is CASSLFVGITDTQYF.

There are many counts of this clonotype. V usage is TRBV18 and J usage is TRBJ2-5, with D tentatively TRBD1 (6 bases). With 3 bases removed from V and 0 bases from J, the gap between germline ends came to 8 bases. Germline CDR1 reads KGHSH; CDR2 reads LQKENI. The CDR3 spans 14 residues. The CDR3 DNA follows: TGTGCCAGCTCACCTACAGGGAACCAAGAGACCCAGTACTTC. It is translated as CASSPTGNQETQYF. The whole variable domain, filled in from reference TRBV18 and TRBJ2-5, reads NAGVMQNPRHLVRRRGQEARLRCSPMKGHSHVYWYRQLPEEGLKFMVYLQKENIIDESGMPKERFSAEFPKEGPSILRIQQVVRGDSAAYFCASSPTGNQETQYFGPGTRLLVL.

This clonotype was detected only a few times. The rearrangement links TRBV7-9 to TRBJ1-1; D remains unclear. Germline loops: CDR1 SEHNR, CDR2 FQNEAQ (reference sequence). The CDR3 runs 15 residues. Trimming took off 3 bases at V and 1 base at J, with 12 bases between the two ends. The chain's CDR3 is CASSFPRWTNTEAFF. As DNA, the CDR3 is TGTGCCAGCAGCTTCCCCCGGTGGACGAACACTGAAGCTTTCTTT. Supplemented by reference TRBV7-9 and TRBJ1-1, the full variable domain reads DTGVSQNPRHKITKRGQNVTFRCDPISEHNRLYWYRQTLGQGPEFLTYFQNEAQLEKSRLLSDRFSAERPKGSFSTLEIQRTEQGDSAMYLCASSFPRWTNTEAFFGQGTRLTVV.

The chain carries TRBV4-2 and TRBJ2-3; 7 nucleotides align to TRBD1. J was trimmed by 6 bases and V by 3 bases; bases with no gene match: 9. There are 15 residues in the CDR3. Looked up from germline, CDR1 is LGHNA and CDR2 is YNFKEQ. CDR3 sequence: CASSHSRQGKDTQYF. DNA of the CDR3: TGTGCCAGCAGCCATTCTCGACAGGGAAAGGATACGCAGTATTTT.

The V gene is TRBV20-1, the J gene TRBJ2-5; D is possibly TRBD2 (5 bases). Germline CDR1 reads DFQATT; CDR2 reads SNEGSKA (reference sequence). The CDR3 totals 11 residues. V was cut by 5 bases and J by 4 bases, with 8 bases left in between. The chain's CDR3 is CSAGGPETQYF. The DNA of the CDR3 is TGCAGTGCTGGAGGTCCAGAGACCCAGTACTTC.

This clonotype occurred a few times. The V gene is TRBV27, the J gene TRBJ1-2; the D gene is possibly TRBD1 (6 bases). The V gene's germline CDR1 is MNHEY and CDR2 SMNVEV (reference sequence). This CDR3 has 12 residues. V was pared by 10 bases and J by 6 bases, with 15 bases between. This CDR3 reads CATQDSHNGYTF. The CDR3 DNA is TGTGCCACCCAGGACAGCCACAATGGCTACACCTTC.

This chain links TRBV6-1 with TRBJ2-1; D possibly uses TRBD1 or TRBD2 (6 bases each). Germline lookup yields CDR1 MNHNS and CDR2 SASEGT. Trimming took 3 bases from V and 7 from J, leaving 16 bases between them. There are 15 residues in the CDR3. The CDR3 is CASSESQGGVNEQFF. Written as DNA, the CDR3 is TGTGCCAGCAGTGAGTCACAGGGAGGTGTGAATGAGCAGTTCTTC.

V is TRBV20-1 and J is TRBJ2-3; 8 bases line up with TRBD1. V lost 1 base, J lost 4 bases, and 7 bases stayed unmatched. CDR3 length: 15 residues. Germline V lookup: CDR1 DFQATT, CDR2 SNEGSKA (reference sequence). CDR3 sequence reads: CSARAQGAGSDTQYF. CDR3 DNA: TGCAGTGCTAGAGCCCAGGGGGCAGGGTCAGATACGCAGTATTTT.

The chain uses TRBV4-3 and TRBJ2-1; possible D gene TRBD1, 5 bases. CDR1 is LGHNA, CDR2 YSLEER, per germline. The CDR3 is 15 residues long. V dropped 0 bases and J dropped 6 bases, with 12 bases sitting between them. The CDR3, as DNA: TGCGCCAGCAGCCAAGATAACAGGCCTCTCAATGAGCAGTTCTTC. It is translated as CASSQDNRPLNEQFF.

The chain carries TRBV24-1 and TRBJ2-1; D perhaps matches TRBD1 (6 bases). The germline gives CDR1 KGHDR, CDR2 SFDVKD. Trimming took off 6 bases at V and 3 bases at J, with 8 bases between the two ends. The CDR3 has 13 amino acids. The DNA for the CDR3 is TGTGCCACCAGTAAGGACAGCTACAATGAGCAGTTCTTC. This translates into CATSKDSYNEQFF.